These 22 T cell receptor beta chains originate from one sample sequenced in a study of T cells expressing NK-cell markers. From its re-call of the 5' RACE reads, TCRdb lists each CDR3 protein once, without DNA. This repertoire comprises 300,000 to 450,000 distinct CDR3 sequences; its ten largest clones make up around 5.2%. Specimen: blood T cells: a sorted CD56 or NKG2C T cell subset, CD4+ or CD8+ T cells, or bulk PBMC T cells (not recorded which). The receptors shown here come from a man aged 18-69 years in good health.

V gene TRBV6-2 or TRBV6-3 combines with J gene TRBJ2-3; TCRdb proposes TRBD1, but this gene call is untestable without DNA. The CDR3 is 17 amino acids. CDR1 and CDR2 from the germline V gene are MNHEY and SVGEGT. This CDR3 is CASRPIPGQRSTDTQYF.

This sequence joins TRBV7-9 and TRBJ2-6. CDR3 length: 14 residues. The germline V gene encodes CDR1 SEHNR and CDR2 FQNEAQ (reference sequence). CDR3 in amino acids: CASSRTTGANVLTF.

CDR3: CSARLAGGKNTGELFF. The chain uses TRBV20-1 and TRBJ2-2; TCRdb picks TRBD2, but there is no DNA to check that call. The V gene's germline CDR1 is DFQATT and CDR2 SNEGSKA (reference sequence). The CDR3 has 16 residues.

This chain links TRBV6-1 with TRBJ2-2; there is no DNA to check the TCRdb D call of TRBD1. Germline V CDR1 and CDR2: MNHNS, SASEGT. CDR3 size: 15 residues. CDR3 protein: CASSVNVGVSGELFF.

V is TRBV5-1 and J is TRBJ1-1; TCRdb reports TRBD1, a call that lacks DNA to check it against. Germline lookup yields CDR1 SGHRS and CDR2 YFSETQ. The CDR3 runs to 16 residues. CDR3 loop: CASSLEQGLGRTEAFF. The full variable domain, its missing parts supplied by reference TRBV5-1 and TRBJ1-1, is KAGVTQTPRYLIKTRGQQVTLSCSPISGHRSVSWYQQTPGQGLQFLFEYFSETQRNKGNFPGRFSGRQFSNSRSEMNVSTLELGDSALYLCASSLEQGLGRTEAFFGQGTRLTVV.

The V call is TRBV2, the J call TRBJ2-5; the TCRdb D gene call, TRBD1, has no DNA to confirm it. Per germline, CDR1 SNHLY and CDR2 FYNNEI. The length of the CDR3 is 14 residues. The CDR3 region is CAGSPMGGQKTQYF. Looking up the rest from reference TRBV2 and TRBJ2-5 gives the full variable domain: EPEVTQTPSHQVTQMGQEVILRCVPISNHLYFYWYRQILGQKVEFLVSFYNNEISEKSEIFDDQFSVERPDGSNFTLKIRSTKLEDSAMYFCAGSPMGGQKTQYFGPGTRLLVL.

The chain couples TRBV4-1 to TRBJ2-2; with no DNA, the TCRdb D assignment of TRBD2 cannot be verified. This CDR3 comprises 14 residues. Per the germline V gene, CDR1 is MGHRA and CDR2 is YSYEKL. CDR3 loop: CASRQGSGTGELFF.

This chain links TRBV6-5 with TRBJ1-2; the D call of TRBD1 rests on TCRdb alone, since no DNA is present to check it. CDR1 and CDR2 (germline): MNHEY, SVGAGI. The CDR3 is 14 amino acids. The CDR3 spells CASSTATGTYGYTF.

The chain has TRBV2 and TRBJ2-3; TCRdb designates TRBD1, a call that cannot be tested without DNA. CDR1 is SNHLY, CDR2 FYNNEI, per germline. The length of the CDR3 is 16 residues. This chain's CDR3 is CASRRQGTRGSDTQYF. Full variable domain (rest looked up from reference TRBV2 and TRBJ2-3): EPEVTQTPSHQVTQMGQEVILRCVPISNHLYFYWYRQILGQKVEFLVSFYNNEISEKSEIFDDQFSVERPDGSNFTLKIRSTKLEDSAMYFCASRRQGTRGSDTQYFGPGTRLTVL.

This chain joins TRBV6-1 and TRBJ1-6; TCRdb designates TRBD1, a call that cannot be tested without DNA. This CDR3 is 18 amino acids long. Per germline, CDR1 MNHNS and CDR2 SASEGT. This CDR3 is CASRTWGRARRGNSPLHF.

The rearrangement uses TRBV9 and TRBJ1-1. This CDR3 comprises 14 residues. CDR1 and CDR2 (germline): SGDLS, YYNGEE. The CDR3 loop reads CASSVAQFTTEAFF.

The V gene is TRBV12-3 or TRBV12-4, the J gene TRBJ2-5; TCRdb returns TRBD2, unconfirmable since there is no DNA. The CDR3 loop spans 15 amino acids. CDR3 region: CASSLMAGGPETQYF.

The genes are TRBV13 and TRBJ2-7; with no DNA, the TCRdb D assignment of TRBD1 cannot be verified. Per germline, CDR1 PRHDT and CDR2 FYEKMQ (reference sequence). The CDR3 length is 13 residues. The CDR3 is CASSPPGPYEQYF.

The chain employs TRBV18 and TRBJ2-3; there is no DNA to check the TCRdb D call of TRBD1. The CDR3 totals 16 residues. Germline-derived CDR1 and CDR2 are KGHSH and LQKENI. The CDR3 protein is CASSPGQGPHTDTQYF. Looking up the rest from reference TRBV18 and TRBJ2-3 gives the full variable domain: NAGVMQNPRHLVRRRGQEARLRCSPMKGHSHVYWYRQLPEEGLKFMVYLQKENIIDESGMPKERFSAEFPKEGPSILRIQQVVRGDSAAYFCASSPGQGPHTDTQYFGPGTRLTVL.

The chain combines TRBV2 with TRBJ2-1; TCRdb designates TRBD1, a call that cannot be tested without DNA. Germline values: CDR1 SNHLY, CDR2 FYNNEI. The CDR3 runs 15 residues. The CDR3 loop reads CASSLNRGLWNEQFF.

The V call is TRBV2, the J call TRBJ2-2; with no DNA, the TCRdb D assignment of TRBD1 cannot be verified. Looked up from germline, CDR1 is SNHLY and CDR2 is FYNNEI. The CDR3 extends over 17 amino acids. CDR3 loop: CASTFPARGPNTGELFF.

This chain uses TRBV29-1 with TRBJ2-2; as DNA is missing, the TRBD2 call by TCRdb cannot be tested. CDR3 length: 17 amino acids. From germline, CDR1 is SQVTM and CDR2 ANQGSEA. CDR3 in amino acids: CSVEIWLAGGNTGELFF.

This chain connects TRBV28 to TRBJ2-2; the TCRdb D gene call, TRBD1, has no DNA to confirm it. This CDR3 spans 15 amino acids. From germline, CDR1 is MDHEN and CDR2 SYDVKM. CDR3 in amino acids: CASTPGDLHTGELFF.

The CDR3 sequence is CNIPTGPYGYTF. This chain connects TRBV20-1 to TRBJ1-2; the TRBD1 assignment by TCRdb is unverifiable without DNA. This CDR3 is built from 12 residues. Germline lookup yields CDR1 DFQATT and CDR2 SNEGSKA (reference sequence).

The rearrangement links TRBV7-2 to TRBJ2-7; TCRdb picks TRBD1, but there is no DNA to check that call. CDR1 is SGHTA and CDR2 is FQGNSA in the germline V gene. The CDR3 is 14 residues long. The CDR3 reads CASSVQDRGNEQYF.

The V and J genes are TRBV29-1 and TRBJ2-5; TCRdb proposes TRBD1, but this gene call is untestable without DNA. CDR3 size: 14 residues. CDR1 SQVTM and CDR2 ANQGSEA come from the germline V gene. The CDR3 sequence is CSVALARGQETQYF.

V gene TRBV5-1 combines with J gene TRBJ2-1; TCRdb returns TRBD2, unconfirmable since there is no DNA. Germline-derived CDR1 and CDR2 are SGHRS and YFSETQ. CDR3 length equals 16 residues. The CDR3 spells CASSTAPGLAGEEQFF.